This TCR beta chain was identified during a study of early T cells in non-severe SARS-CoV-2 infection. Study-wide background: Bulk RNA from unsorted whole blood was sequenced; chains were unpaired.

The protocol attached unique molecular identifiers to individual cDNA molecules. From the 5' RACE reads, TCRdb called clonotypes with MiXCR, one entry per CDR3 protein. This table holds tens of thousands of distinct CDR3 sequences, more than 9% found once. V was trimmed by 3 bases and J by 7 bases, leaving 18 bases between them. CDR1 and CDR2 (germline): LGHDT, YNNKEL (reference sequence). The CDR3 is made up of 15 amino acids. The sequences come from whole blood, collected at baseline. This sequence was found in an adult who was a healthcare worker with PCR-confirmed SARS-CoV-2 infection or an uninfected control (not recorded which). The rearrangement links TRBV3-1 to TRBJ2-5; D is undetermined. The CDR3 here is CASSHSERLDVTQYF. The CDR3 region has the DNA TGTGCCAGCAGCCATTCTGAGAGGCTAGACGTGACCCAGTACTTC.